These T cell receptor beta chains were read from a single sample in a study of CXCR3-negative and CXCR3-positive naive CD8 T cells. TCRdb derives one entry per CDR3 protein from the 5' RACE reads, leaving out DNA. The sample holds some 53,000 distinct CDR3 sequences. Sequenced sample: naive CXCR3+ CD8+ T cells from blood. These receptors all stem from a human donor in good health. Some clones in this sample may be carry-over from other donors' samples. CDR3s include the opening cysteine and the closing phenylalanine or tryptophan. Only part of the rows carry a size: once, few, many, or a class if the clone is expanded.

.,TRBJ2-5,TRBV7-2,CASSRREAQETQYF
.,TRBJ2-3,TRBV12-3/TRBV12-4,CASSLAAGTGTDTQYF
.,TRBJ2-7,TRBV12-3/TRBV12-4,CASSLEAGLSSYEQYF
.,TRBJ2-1,TRBV9,CASTPRGLGMSYNEQFF
.,TRBJ1-1,TRBV7-6,CASAAMNAEAFF
.,TRBJ2-7,TRBV29-1,CSVRDWGYEQYF
.,TRBJ2-1,TRBV9,CASSSGGASPYNEQFF
.,TRBJ2-7,TRBV29-1,CSVVAGAAHEQYF
.,TRBJ1-1,TRBV12-3/TRBV12-4,CASSWGGTEAFF
.,TRBJ2-6,TRBV29-1,CSVPAGGFGANVLTF
.,TRBJ1-1,TRBV7-9,CASSIPHGEAFF
.,TRBJ2-5,TRBV28,CASSFPREETQYF
medium-sized,TRBJ2-1,TRBV18,CASSPLGGGEQFF
.,TRBJ2-7,TRBV28,CASSSPTRDRKYEQYF
.,TRBJ2-5,TRBV2,CASVMGRLTQGTQYF
.,TRBJ1-5,TRBV2,CASSAGQGNLRPQHF
.,TRBJ1-1,TRBV12-3/TRBV12-4,CASNGQGSEAFF
.,TRBJ2-7,TRBV20-1,CSASGWRQSFYEQYF
.,TRBJ2-2,TRBV6-4,CASRETGDTGELFF
.,TRBJ2-5,TRBV19,CASSPGMVQETQYF
.,TRBJ2-2,TRBV11-2,CASSLFRLWTGELFF
.,TRBJ1-5,TRBV3-1,CASSQDWTVNQPQHF
.,TRBJ2-2,TRBV6-5,CASSYGALDTGELFF
.,TRBJ2-7,TRBV3-1,CASSQEGTVYHEQYF
.,TRBJ2-1,TRBV18,CASSPPGEPYNEQFF
.,TRBJ2-3,TRBV3-1,CASSLGTASTDTQYF
.,TRBJ2-2,TRBV13,CASSLEASRNTGELFF
.,TRBJ2-3,TRBV2,CASSEWADTQYF
medium-sized,TRBJ2-1,TRBV29-1,CSVPRRYYNEQFF
.,TRBJ1-1,TRBV7-9,CASSRGQLNTEAFF
.,TRBJ2-7,TRBV9,CASSSDGGQGREQYF
.,TRBJ2-7,TRBV28,CASRHGAYEQYF
.,TRBJ1-5,TRBV20-1,CSAGTGTNQPQHF